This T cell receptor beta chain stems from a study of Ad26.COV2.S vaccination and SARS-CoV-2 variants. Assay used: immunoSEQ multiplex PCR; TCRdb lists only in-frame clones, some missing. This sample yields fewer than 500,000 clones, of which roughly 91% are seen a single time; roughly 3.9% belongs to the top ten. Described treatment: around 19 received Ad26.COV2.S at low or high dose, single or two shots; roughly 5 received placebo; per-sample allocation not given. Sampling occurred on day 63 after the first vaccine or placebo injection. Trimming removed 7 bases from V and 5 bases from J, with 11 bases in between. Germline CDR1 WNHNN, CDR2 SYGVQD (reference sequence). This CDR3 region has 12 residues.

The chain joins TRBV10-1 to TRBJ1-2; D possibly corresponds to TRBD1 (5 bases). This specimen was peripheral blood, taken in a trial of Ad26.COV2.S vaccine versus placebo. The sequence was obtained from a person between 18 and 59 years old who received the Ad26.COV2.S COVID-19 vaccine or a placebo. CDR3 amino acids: CASTKPGYGYTF. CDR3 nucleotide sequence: TGCGCCAGCACTAAGCCAGGGTATGGCTACACCTTC.